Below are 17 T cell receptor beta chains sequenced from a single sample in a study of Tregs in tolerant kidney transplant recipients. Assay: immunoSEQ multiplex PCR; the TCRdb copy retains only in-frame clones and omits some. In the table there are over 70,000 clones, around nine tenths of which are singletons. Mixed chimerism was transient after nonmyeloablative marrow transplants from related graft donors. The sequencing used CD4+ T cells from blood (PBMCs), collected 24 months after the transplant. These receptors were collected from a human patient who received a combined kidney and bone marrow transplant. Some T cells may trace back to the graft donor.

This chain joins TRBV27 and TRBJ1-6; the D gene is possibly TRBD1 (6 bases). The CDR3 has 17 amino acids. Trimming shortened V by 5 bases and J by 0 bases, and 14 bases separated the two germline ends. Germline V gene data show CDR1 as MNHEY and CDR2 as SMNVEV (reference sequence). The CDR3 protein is CASSTRTDFSYNSPLHF. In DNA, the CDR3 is TGTGCCAGCAGTACCCGGACAGATTTCTCCTATAATTCACCCCTCCACTTT.

The CDR3 is CASSYITAGRDTEAFF. In nucleotides, the CDR3 is TGTGCCAGCAGTTACATCACGGCCGGGAGGGACACTGAAGCTTTCTTT. The chain joins TRBV6-5 to TRBJ1-1; D unclear. Deletions cut 2 bases from V and 3 bases from J, with 16 bases between. From germline, CDR1 is MNHEY and CDR2 SVGAGI. The CDR3 loop spans 16 amino acids.

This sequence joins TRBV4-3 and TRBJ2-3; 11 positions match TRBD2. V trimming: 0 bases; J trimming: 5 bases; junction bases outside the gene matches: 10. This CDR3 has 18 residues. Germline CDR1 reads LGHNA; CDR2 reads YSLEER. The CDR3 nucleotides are TGCGCCAGCAGCCAAGAGACGGTAGCGGGGGGGTACGTAGATACGCAGTATTTT. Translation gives CASSQETVAGGYVDTQYF.

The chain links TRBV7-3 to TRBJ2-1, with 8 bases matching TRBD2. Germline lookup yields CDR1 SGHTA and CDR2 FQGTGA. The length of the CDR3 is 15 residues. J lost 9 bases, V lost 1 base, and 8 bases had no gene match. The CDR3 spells CASSLMVSGKGEQFF. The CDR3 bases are TGTGCCAGCAGCTTAATGGTTAGCGGGAAGGGTGAGCAGTTCTTC.

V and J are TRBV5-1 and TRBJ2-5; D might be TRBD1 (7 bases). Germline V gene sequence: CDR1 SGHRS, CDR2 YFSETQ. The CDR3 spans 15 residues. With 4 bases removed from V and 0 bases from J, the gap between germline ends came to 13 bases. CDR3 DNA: TGCGCCAGCAGCCCCGCAGGGGGGTACCAAGAGACCCAGTACTTC. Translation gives CASSPAGGYQETQYF.

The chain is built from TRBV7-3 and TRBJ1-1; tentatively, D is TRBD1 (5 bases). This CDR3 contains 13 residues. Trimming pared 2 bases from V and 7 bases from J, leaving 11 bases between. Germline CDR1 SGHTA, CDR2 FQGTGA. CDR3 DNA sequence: TGTGCCAGCAGCTTAGCCCCAGGGTTTGAAGCTTTCTTT. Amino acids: CASSLAPGFEAFF.

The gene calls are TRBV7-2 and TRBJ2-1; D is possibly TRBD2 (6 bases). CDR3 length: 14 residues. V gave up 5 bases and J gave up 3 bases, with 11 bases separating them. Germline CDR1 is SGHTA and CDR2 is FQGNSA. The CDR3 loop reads CASSPLGGYNEQFF. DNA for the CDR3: TGTGCCAGCAGCCCTCTGGGGGGCTACAATGAGCAGTTCTTC. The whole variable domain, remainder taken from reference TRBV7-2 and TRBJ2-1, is GAGVSQSPSNKVTEKGKDVELRCDPISGHTALYWYRQSLGQGLEFLIYFQGNSAPDKSGLPSDRFSAERTGGSVSTLTIQRTQQEDSAVYLCASSPLGGYNEQFFGPGTRLTVL.

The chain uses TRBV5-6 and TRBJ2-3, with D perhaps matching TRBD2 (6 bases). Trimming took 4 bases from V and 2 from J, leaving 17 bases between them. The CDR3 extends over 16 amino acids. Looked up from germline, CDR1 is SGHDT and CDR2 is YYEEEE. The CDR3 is CASSNLEGSTTDTQYF. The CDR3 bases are TGTGCCAGCAGCAATTTGGAGGGGAGTACCACAGATACGCAGTATTTT.

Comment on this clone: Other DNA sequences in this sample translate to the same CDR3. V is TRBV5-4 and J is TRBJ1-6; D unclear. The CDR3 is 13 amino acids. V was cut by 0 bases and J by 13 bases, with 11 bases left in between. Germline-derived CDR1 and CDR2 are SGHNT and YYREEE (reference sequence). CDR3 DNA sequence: TGTGCCAGCAGCTTGGTTGAGAGTTCCCCCCTCCACTTT. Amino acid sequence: CASSLVESSPLHF.

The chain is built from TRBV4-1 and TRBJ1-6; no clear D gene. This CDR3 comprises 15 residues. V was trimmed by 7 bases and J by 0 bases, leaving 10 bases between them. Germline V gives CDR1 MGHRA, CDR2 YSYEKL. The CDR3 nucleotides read TGCGCCAGCACCCGAACCAGCTCCTATAATTCACCCCTCCACTTT. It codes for CASTRTSSYNSPLHF.

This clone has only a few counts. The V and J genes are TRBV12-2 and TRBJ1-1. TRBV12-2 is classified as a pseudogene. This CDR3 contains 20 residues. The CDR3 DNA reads TGTGCAAGTCGCTTAGGTCTTGGTAGAGGGAAGAAGGTCACGGACACTGAAGCTTTCTTT. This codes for CASRLGLGRGKKVTDTEAFF.

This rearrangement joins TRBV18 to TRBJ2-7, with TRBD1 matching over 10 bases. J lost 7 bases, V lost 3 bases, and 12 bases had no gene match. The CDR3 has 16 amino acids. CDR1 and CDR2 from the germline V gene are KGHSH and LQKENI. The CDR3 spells CASSPLQRTGGSEQYF. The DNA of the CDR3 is TGTGCCAGCTCACCTCTACAGAGGACAGGGGGAAGTGAGCAGTACTTC.

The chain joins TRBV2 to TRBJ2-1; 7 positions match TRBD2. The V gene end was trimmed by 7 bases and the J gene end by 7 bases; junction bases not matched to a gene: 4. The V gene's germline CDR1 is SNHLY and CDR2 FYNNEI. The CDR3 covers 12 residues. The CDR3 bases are TGTGCCAGCAACTCGGGGGGAAATGAGCAGTTCTTC. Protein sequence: CASNSGGNEQFF.

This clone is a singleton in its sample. The CDR3 nucleotides are TGTGCCAGCAACCCGAAAAGACAGGGACACAAGGAGCATGAGCAGTTCTTC. Encoded protein: CASNPKRQGHKEHEQFF. V gene TRBV21-1 combines with J gene TRBJ2-1; TRBD1, the D gene given by the table, was not confirmed from the DNA. TRBV21-1 is a pseudogene. CDR3 length: 17 residues.

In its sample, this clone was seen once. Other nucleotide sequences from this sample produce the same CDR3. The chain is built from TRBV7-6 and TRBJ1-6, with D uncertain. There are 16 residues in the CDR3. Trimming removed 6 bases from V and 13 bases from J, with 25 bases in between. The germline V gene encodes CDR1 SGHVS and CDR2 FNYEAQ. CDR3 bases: TGTGCCAGCAGTCCCCGAGGTGCCCAGAGTGGTTCCCCCCTCCACTTT. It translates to CASSPRGAQSGSPLHF.

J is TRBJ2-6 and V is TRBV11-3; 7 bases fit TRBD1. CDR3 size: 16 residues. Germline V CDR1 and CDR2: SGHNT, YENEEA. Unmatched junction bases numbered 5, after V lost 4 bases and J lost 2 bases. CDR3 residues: CASSYRGRAGANVLTF. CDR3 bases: TGTGCCAGCAGCTACAGGGGTCGGGCTGGGGCCAACGTCCTGACTTTC.

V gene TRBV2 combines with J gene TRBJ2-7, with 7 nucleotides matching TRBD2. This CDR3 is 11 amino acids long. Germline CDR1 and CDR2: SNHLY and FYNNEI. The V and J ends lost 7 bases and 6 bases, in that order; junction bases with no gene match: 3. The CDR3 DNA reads TGTGCCAGCATATTAGCGGGCGAGCAGTACTTC. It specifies CASILAGEQYF.